One and the same sample provided the 29 T cell receptor beta chains below, sequenced in a study of blood T cell repertoires in COVID-19. Assay: immunoSEQ multiplex PCR; the TCRdb copy retains only in-frame clones and omits some. The profile covers about 200,000 clones, with 81% appearing a single time and about 7.4% taken by the ten largest. Sequencing was carried out using peripheral blood. These receptors were obtained from a woman aged 80 or over with acute or convalescent COVID-19.

The rearrangement joins TRBV18 to TRBJ2-5, with 11 bases aligning to TRBD2. The CDR3 has 15 residues. Trimming at V came to 1 base and at J to 2 bases, leaving 0 bases not matched to a gene. Germline V gene data show CDR1 as KGHSH and CDR2 as LQKENI. Here the CDR3 DNA reads TGTGCCAGCTCACCACTAGCGGGGGGGCAAGAGACCCAGTACTTC. Encoded protein: CASSPLAGGQETQYF.

This chain joins TRBV7-9 and TRBJ2-1, with TRBD1 matching 9 bases. V dropped 3 bases and J dropped 6; count of bases not matched to a gene: 6. The CDR3 spans 15 residues. Germline values: CDR1 SEHNR, CDR2 FQNEAQ (reference sequence). CDR3 coding DNA: TGTGCCAGCAGCTTGGGACAGGGAGAGGGCAATGAGCAGTTCTTC. As protein: CASSLGQGEGNEQFF.

This clone has just one count. The V gene is TRBV6-5, the J gene TRBJ1-6; 8 positions agree with TRBD1. CDR3 length equals 16 residues. The J segment lost 7 bases and the V segment lost 1 base, leaving 6 bases of the junction unmatched. Germline CDR1 reads MNHEY; CDR2 reads SVGAGI. The CDR3 sequence: CASSYWSQGANSPLHF. The CDR3, as DNA: TGTGCCAGCAGTTACTGGTCCCAGGGGGCCAATTCACCCCTCCACTTT.

The chain joins TRBV12-3 or TRBV12-4 to TRBJ2-7; TRBD2 agrees at 8 bases. CDR3 length: 13 amino acids. V dropped 6 bases and J dropped 6; count of bases not matched to a gene: 7. As DNA, the CDR3 is TGTGCCAGCAGCCCATCCGGGAGGGGCGAGCAGTACTTC. This sequence encodes CASSPSGRGEQYF.

The chain combines TRBV6-5 with TRBJ1-4, with D tentatively TRBD1 (5 bases). This CDR3 has 13 amino acids. The germline V and J ends were trimmed by 8 bases and 5 bases, with 12 bases remaining between them. Germline CDR1 reads MNHEY; CDR2 reads SVGAGI. CDR3 sequence: CASGMTENEKLFF. The CDR3 bases are TGTGCCAGCGGGATGACAGAGAATGAAAAACTGTTTTTT.

This clone was recorded a few times. J is TRBJ1-4 and V is TRBV6-5; TRBD1 matches 8 bases. V lost 2 bases, J lost 6 bases, and 5 bases stayed unmatched. The CDR3 has 15 amino acids. Germline CDR1 reads MNHEY; CDR2 reads SVGAGI. This chain's CDR3 is CASSYLGQGYEKLFF. The DNA of the CDR3 is TGTGCCAGCAGTTACCTCGGACAGGGCTATGAAAAACTGTTTTTT.

The V call is TRBV3-1 (or the pseudogene TRBV3-2), the J call TRBJ2-1, with 14 positions matching TRBD2. Looked up from germline, CDR1 is LGHDT and CDR2 is YNNKEL (reference sequence). The junction had 2 bases not matched to a gene; V was cut back by 1 base and J by 9 bases. The CDR3 extends over 15 amino acids. The CDR3 here is CASSQGTSGGSEQFF. The CDR3 DNA reads TGTGCCAGCAGCCAAGGGACTAGCGGGGGGAGTGAGCAGTTCTTC.

The rearrangement joins TRBV2 to TRBJ1-6; no firm D call. Per germline, CDR1 SNHLY and CDR2 FYNNEI. V shed 5 bases and J shed 7 bases, with 12 bases lying between them. CDR3 size: 14 residues. CDR3 amino acids: CASSQGSRNSPLHF. The CDR3, as DNA: TGTGCCAGCAGTCAAGGCTCTAGGAATTCACCCCTCCACTTT.

The J gene is TRBJ2-7, the V gene TRBV6-5; 9 nucleotides align to TRBD2. The germline V gene encodes CDR1 MNHEY and CDR2 SVGAGI. The ends lost 5 bases at V and 0 bases at J; junction bases unmatched: 2. The CDR3 is 14 residues long. The CDR3 loop is CASSPTSGSYEQYF. In nucleotides, the CDR3 is TGTGCCAGCAGTCCGACTAGCGGCTCCTACGAGCAGTACTTC.

The V and J genes are TRBV6-4 and TRBJ2-2; 8 nucleotides line up with TRBD1. CDR1 is MRHNA and CDR2 is SNTAGT in the germline V gene. The CDR3 has 15 residues. J lost 3 bases, V lost 6 bases, and 6 bases had no gene match. The CDR3 is CASRPQGADTGELFF. In DNA form, the CDR3 reads TGTGCCAGCAGGCCCCAGGGGGCGGACACCGGGGAGCTGTTTTTT.

The table lists this clone with a few counts. The chain carries TRBV5-1 and TRBJ2-7; TRBD2 agrees at 13 bases. The CDR3 totals 15 residues. V lost 4 bases to trimming and J lost 4 bases; unmatched junction nucleotides: 5. Germline V gives CDR1 SGHRS, CDR2 YFSETQ. The CDR3 region has the DNA TGCGCCAGCAGCACCGGGACTAGCGGGATTTACGAGCAGTACTTC. This sequence encodes CASSTGTSGIYEQYF.

The chain uses TRBV6-5 and TRBJ1-1; D uncertain. The V end lost 10 bases, the J end lost 3 bases, and 12 bases lay between the germline ends. Germline values: CDR1 MNHEY, CDR2 SVGAGI. This CDR3 region has 12 residues. CDR3 in DNA: TGTGCCACCTCTATTTATGACACTGAAGCTTTCTTT. Translated, it gives CATSIYDTEAFF.

For this clone: The same CDR3 arises from other DNA sequences in this sample as well. The V gene is TRBV5-1, the J gene TRBJ2-3; no clear D. The CDR3 covers 14 residues. Germline V gene sequence: CDR1 SGHRS, CDR2 YFSETQ. The V end lost 0 bases, the J end lost 2 bases, and 7 bases lay between the germline ends. The DNA of the CDR3 is TGCGCCAGCAGCTTGGGGCAGATCACAGATACGCAGTATTTT. Translation: CASSLGQITDTQYF. Looking up the rest from reference TRBV5-1 and TRBJ2-3 gives the full variable domain: KAGVTQTPRYLIKTRGQQVTLSCSPISGHRSVSWYQQTPGQGLQFLFEYFSETQRNKGNFPGRFSGRQFSNSRSEMNVSTLELGDSALYLCASSLGQITDTQYFGPGTRLTVL.

This clone was detected only a few times. The chain links TRBV14 to TRBJ1-6; D is uncertain. The germline V gene has CDR1 SGHDN and CDR2 FVKESK. The CDR3 sequence is 15 residues long. V dropped 5 bases and J dropped 6 bases, with 14 bases sitting between them. The CDR3 sequence: CASSNTRPVNSPLHF. The CDR3 DNA is TGTGCCAGCAGCAATACTCGCCCGGTTAATTCACCCCTCCACTTT.

The chain carries TRBV3-1 (or the pseudogene TRBV3-2) and TRBJ2-7; D gene unclear. CDR1 and CDR2 from the germline V gene are LGHDT and YNNKEL (reference sequence). CDR3 length equals 13 residues. With 3 bases removed from V and 3 bases from J, the gap between germline ends came to 9 bases. In nucleotides, the CDR3 is TGTGCCAGCAGCCATTTTCGTAGCTACGAGCAGTACTTC. Translating it yields CASSHFRSYEQYF.

In the case of this clone: This CDR3 is also generated by other DNA sequences in the sample. The CDR3 region has the DNA TGTGCCAGCTCACTTCAGGGGAACACTGAAGCTTTCTTT. It codes for CASSLQGNTEAFF. The chain recombines TRBV18 with TRBJ1-1, with D possibly TRBD1 on 5 matching bases. V lost 4 bases and J lost 1, with 7 bases in between. CDR1 is KGHSH, CDR2 LQKENI, per germline. The CDR3 totals 13 residues.

The J gene is TRBJ1-4, the V gene TRBV5-6; 9 bases are a match to TRBD1. The CDR3 has 13 residues. The germline gives CDR1 SGHDT, CDR2 YYEEEE. The junction had 2 bases not matched to a gene; V was cut back by 3 bases and J by 8 bases. The CDR3 loop reads CASSWDRDEKLFF. CDR3 sequence (DNA): TGTGCCAGCAGCTGGGACAGGGACGAAAAACTGTTTTTT.

This chain links TRBV3-1 (or the pseudogene TRBV3-2) with TRBJ1-2; D remains ambiguous. The V and J ends lost 5 bases and 2 bases respectively, with 18 bases between them. The CDR3 contains 16 residues. CDR1 LGHDT and CDR2 YNNKEL come from the germline V gene (reference sequence). CDR3 in amino acids: CASSMMAVGRNYGYTF. The CDR3 region has the DNA TGTGCCAGCAGCATGATGGCGGTGGGGAGAAACTATGGCTACACCTTC.

The J gene is TRBJ2-7, the V gene TRBV6-6, with 7 bases lining up with TRBD1. This CDR3 region has 14 residues. Germline V lookup: CDR1 MNHNY, CDR2 SVGAGI (reference sequence). With 4 bases clipped from V and 4 bases from J, the junction kept 7 bases outside the gene matches. CDR3 bases: TGTGCCAGCAGTTCTGACAGGGAACGGTACGAGCAGTACTTC. It specifies CASSSDRERYEQYF.

The chain's CDR3 is CASNAQGASYEQYF. CDR3 coding DNA: TGTGCCAGCAATGCTCAGGGGGCGTCCTACGAGCAGTACTTC. This chain connects TRBV6-6 to TRBJ2-7; the match to TRBD1 covers 8 bases. V was clipped by 7 bases and J by 1 base; unmatched bases: 6. This CDR3 has 14 residues. Germline V CDR1 and CDR2: MNHNY, SVGAGI (reference sequence).

The chain employs TRBV27 and TRBJ2-7, with a weak D call TRBD1 (6 bases). From germline, CDR1 is MNHEY and CDR2 SMNVEV (reference sequence). The CDR3 length is 13 residues. V was clipped by 6 bases and J by 4 bases, with 13 bases between them. The CDR3 nucleotides read TGTGCCAGCAGATTACAGGGTGGGTACGAGCAGTACTTC. This sequence encodes CASRLQGGYEQYF.

CDR3 sequence reads: CASSQTDRVPANEKLFF. CDR3 sequence (DNA): TGCGCCAGCAGTCAAACGGACAGGGTGCCAGCTAATGAAAAACTGTTTTTT. The chain recombines TRBV23-1 with TRBJ1-4; 8 bases match TRBD1. TRBV23-1 is filed as an ORF, its function uncertain. V shed 2 bases and J 3 bases; nucleotides not matched to a gene: 8. The CDR3 is 17 residues long.

The chain couples TRBV11-2 to TRBJ2-3; no clear D. This CDR3 spans 13 amino acids. Per germline, CDR1 SGHAT and CDR2 FQNNGV. V lost 1 base to trimming and J lost 2 bases, with 4 bases between them. As DNA, the CDR3 is TGTGCCAGCAGCTTAGGGCTCACAGATACGCAGTATTTT. It specifies CASSLGLTDTQYF.

The chain links TRBV19 to TRBJ2-2; TRBD2 is a possible D gene (6 bases). Trimming shortened V by 4 bases and J by 0 bases, and 15 bases separated the two germline ends. The CDR3 runs to 17 residues. Germline V gives CDR1 LNHDA, CDR2 SQIVND (reference sequence). CDR3 DNA sequence: TGTGCCAGTAGTAAATTTACCGGGACTTCGAACACCGGGGAGCTGTTTTTT. Encoded protein: CASSKFTGTSNTGELFF.

The chain links TRBV18 to TRBJ2-3; perhaps TRBD2 as D (6 bases). V lost 3 bases to trimming and J lost 0 bases, with 10 bases between them. Germline V gives CDR1 KGHSH, CDR2 LQKENI. The CDR3 runs to 15 residues. CDR3 sequence (DNA): TGTGCCAGCTCACCGGGACTCCCTAGCACAGATACGCAGTATTTT. This translates into CASSPGLPSTDTQYF.

The chain uses TRBV2 and TRBJ2-5; TRBD2 matches 7 bases. The CDR3 has 15 amino acids. Germline CDR1 and CDR2: SNHLY and FYNNEI. Trimming cost V 7 bases and J 1 base; bases outside gene matches: 9. The CDR3: CASTPLSGFQETQYF. The CDR3 nucleotides are TGTGCCAGCACCCCGCTTAGCGGGTTCCAAGAGACCCAGTACTTC. Supplemented by reference TRBV2 and TRBJ2-5, the full variable domain reads EPEVTQTPSHQVTQMGQEVILRCVPISNHLYFYWYRQILGQKVEFLVSFYNNEISEKSEIFDDQFSVERPDGSNFTLKIRSTKLEDSAMYFCASTPLSGFQETQYFGPGTRLLVL.

The sample holds one count of this clone. J is TRBJ2-5 and V is TRBV4-2; the D gene is possibly TRBD2 (7 bases). The CDR3 contains 17 residues. Germline CDR1 LGHNA, CDR2 YNFKEQ. V lost 1 base, J lost 1 base, and 16 bases lay in between. CDR3 sequence (DNA): TGTGCCAGCAGCCAAGGTGATGAGGGGGGGATCCAAGAGACCCAGTACTTC. The encoded protein is CASSQGDEGGIQETQYF.

The rearrangement links TRBV19 to TRBJ2-5, with a tentative D call TRBD1 (7 bases). The V gene's germline CDR1 is LNHDA and CDR2 SQIVND (reference sequence). The CDR3 is 13 residues long. Deletions cut 8 bases from V and 4 bases from J, with 14 bases between. The CDR3: CASQIQGGETQYF. Written as DNA, the CDR3 is TGTGCCAGTCAAATCCAGGGGGGAGAGACCCAGTACTTC.

V is TRBV3-1 (or the pseudogene TRBV3-2) and J is TRBJ2-5, with D possibly TRBD2 on 6 matching bases. The CDR3 is 14 residues long. Germline CDR1 LGHDT, CDR2 YNNKEL (reference sequence). The V end was cut by 2 bases, the J end by 5 bases, with 12 bases between. This chain's CDR3 is CASSQIGGGETQYF. In nucleotides, the CDR3 is TGTGCCAGCAGCCAAATTGGGGGAGGCGAGACCCAGTACTTC.